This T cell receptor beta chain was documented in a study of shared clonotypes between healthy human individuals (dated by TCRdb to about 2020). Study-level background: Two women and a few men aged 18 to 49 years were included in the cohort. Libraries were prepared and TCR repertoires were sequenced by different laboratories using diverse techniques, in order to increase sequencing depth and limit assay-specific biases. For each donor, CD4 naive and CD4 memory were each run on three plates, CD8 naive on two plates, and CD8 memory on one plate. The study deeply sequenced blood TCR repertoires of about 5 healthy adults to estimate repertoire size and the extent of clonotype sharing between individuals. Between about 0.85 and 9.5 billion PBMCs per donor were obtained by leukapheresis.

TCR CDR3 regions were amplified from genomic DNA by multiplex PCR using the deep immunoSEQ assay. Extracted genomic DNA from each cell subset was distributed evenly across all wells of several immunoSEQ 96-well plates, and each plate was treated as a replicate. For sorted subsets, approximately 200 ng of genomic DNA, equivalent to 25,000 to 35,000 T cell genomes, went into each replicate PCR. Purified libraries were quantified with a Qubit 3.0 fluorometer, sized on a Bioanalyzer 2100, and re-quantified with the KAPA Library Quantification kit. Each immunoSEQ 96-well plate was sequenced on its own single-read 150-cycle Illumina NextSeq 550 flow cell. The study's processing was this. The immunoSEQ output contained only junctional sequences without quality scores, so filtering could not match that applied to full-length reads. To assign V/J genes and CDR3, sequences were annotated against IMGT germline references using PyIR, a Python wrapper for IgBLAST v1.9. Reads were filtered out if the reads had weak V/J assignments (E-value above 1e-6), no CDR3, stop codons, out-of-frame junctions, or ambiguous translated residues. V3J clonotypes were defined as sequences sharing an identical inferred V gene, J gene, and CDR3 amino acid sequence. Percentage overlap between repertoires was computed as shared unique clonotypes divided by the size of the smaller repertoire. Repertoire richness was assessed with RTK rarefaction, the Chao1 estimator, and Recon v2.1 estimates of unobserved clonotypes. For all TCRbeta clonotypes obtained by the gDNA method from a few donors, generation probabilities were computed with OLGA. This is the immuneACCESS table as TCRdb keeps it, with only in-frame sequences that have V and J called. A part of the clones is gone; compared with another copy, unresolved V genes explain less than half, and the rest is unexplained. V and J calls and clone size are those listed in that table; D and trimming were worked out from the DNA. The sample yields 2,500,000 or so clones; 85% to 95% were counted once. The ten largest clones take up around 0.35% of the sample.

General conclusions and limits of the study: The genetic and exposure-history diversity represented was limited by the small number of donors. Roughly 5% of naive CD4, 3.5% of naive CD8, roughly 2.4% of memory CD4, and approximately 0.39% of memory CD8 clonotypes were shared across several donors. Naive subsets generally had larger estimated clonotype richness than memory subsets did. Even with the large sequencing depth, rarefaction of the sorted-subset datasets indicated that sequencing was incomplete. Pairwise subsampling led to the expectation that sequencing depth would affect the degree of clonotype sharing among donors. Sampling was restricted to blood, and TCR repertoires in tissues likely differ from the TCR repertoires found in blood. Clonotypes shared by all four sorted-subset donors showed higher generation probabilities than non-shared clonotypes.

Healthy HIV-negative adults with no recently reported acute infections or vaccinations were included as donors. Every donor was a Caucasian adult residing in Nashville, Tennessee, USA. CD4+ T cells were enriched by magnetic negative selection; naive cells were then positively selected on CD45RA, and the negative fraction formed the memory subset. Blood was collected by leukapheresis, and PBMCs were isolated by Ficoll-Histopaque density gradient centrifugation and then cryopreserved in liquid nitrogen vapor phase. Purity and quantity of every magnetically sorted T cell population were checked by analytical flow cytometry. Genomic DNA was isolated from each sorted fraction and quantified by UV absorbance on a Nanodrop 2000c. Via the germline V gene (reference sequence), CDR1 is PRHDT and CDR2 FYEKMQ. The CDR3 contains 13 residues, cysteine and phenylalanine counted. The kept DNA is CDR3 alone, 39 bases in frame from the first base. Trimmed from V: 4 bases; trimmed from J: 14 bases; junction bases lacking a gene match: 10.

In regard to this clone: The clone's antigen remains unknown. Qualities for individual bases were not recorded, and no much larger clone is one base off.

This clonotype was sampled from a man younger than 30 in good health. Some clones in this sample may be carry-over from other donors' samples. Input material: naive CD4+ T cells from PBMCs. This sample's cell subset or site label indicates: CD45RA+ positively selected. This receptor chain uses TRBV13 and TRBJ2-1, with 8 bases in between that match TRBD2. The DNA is TGTGCCAGCAGCTCCCTTCGGGAGGGTCGAAAGTTCTTC. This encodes CASSSLREGRKFF.